The 27 T cell receptor beta chains below come from one sample, sequenced in a study of shared clonotypes between healthy human individuals. Generated by immunoSEQ multiplex PCR, the TCRdb table keeps only in-frame clones and is missing some. This sample has about 980,000 clones; around three quarters occur once, and the top ten carry 1.5%. Sequences were obtained from memory CD4+ T cells sorted from blood. The subset denotes: CD45RA-negative fraction. The source is a man younger than 30 in good health.

V usage is TRBV25-1 and J usage is TRBJ2-7; the match to TRBD2 covers 9 bases. Trimming at V came to 1 base and at J to 5 bases, leaving 6 bases not matched to a gene. CDR3 length equals 15 residues. The V gene's germline CDR1 is MGHDK and CDR2 SYGVNS. In DNA form, the CDR3 reads TGTGCCAGCAGTGAATCTGGCGGGAGGGTCAACGAGCAGTACTTC. Translated: CASSESGGRVNEQYF.

The chain employs TRBV19 and TRBJ2-2; a weak D match, TRBD2 (5 bases). Germline CDR1 LNHDA, CDR2 SQIVND (reference sequence). V lost 7 bases and J 4 bases, leaving 10 bases between the germline ends. The CDR3 extends over 13 amino acids. The CDR3 is CASTREFTGELFF. The CDR3 DNA reads TGTGCCAGTACTAGGGAGTTCACCGGGGAGCTGTTTTTT.

This rearrangement joins TRBV28 to TRBJ1-2, with D perhaps TRBD1 (6 bases). Germline CDR1 is MDHEN and CDR2 is SYDVKM. The CDR3 runs to 13 residues. V was clipped by 5 bases and J by 6 bases, with 13 bases between them. CDR3 sequence reads: CASSLTQGNGYTF. The CDR3 nucleotides are TGTGCCAGCAGTCTTACACAGGGAAATGGCTACACCTTC.

The chain employs TRBV5-6 and TRBJ1-2; D is unresolved. The V end lost 0 bases, the J end lost 0 bases, and 6 bases lay between the germline ends. Germline V gene lookup returns CDR1 SGHDT and CDR2 YYEEEE. This CDR3 has 14 residues. The chain's CDR3 is CASSLALANYGYTF. CDR3 sequence (DNA): TGTGCCAGCAGCTTGGCCCTCGCTAACTATGGCTACACCTTC.

The chain has TRBV5-4 and TRBJ2-1; a possible D gene is TRBD2 (7 bases). The CDR3 sequence is 13 residues long. Trimming took off 3 bases at V and 9 bases at J, with 13 bases between the two ends. Per germline, CDR1 SGHNT and CDR2 YYREEE (reference sequence). Here the CDR3 DNA reads TGTGCCAGCAGCTCAGAGGGAGGGGGTGAGCAGTTCTTC. Residues: CASSSEGGGEQFF.

This clone was seen just once. The rearrangement uses TRBV9 and TRBJ2-2, with no clear D. Deletions cut 6 bases from V and 2 bases from J, with 17 bases between. This CDR3 contains 16 residues. Germline values: CDR1 SGDLS, CDR2 YYNGEE. This CDR3 is CASTPDGPLNTGELFF. The CDR3 DNA follows: TGTGCCAGCACTCCTGACGGGCCGCTAAACACCGGGGAGCTGTTTTTT.

The genes are TRBV5-4 and TRBJ1-1; D remains ambiguous. The V end was cut by 4 bases, the J end by 0 bases, with 10 bases between. CDR1 is SGHNT and CDR2 is YYREEE in the germline V gene (reference sequence). The CDR3 is 14 residues long. CDR3 sequence reads: CASSPGLLNTEAFF. The CDR3 nucleotides are TGTGCCAGCAGCCCAGGACTGTTGAACACTGAAGCTTTCTTT.

The CDR3 reads CASSLGGYQETQYF. The CDR3 DNA is TGTGCCAGCAGCTTGGGAGGGTACCAAGAGACCCAGTACTTC. V is TRBV5-8 and J is TRBJ2-5; D might be TRBD2 (5 bases). V dropped 0 bases and J dropped 0 bases, with 6 bases sitting between them. The V gene's germline CDR1 is SGHTS and CDR2 YDEGEE. This CDR3 has 14 amino acids. The variable domain in full, with the rest retrieved from reference TRBV5-8 and TRBJ2-5, is EAGVTQSPTHLIKTRGQQATLRCSPISGHTSVYWYQQALGLGLQFLLWYDEGEERNRGNFPPRFSGRQFPNYSSELNVNALELEDSALYLCASSLGGYQETQYFGPGTRLLVL.

The chain joins TRBV11-2 to TRBJ2-3; no definite D call. The CDR3 totals 14 residues. Trimming shortened V by 2 bases and J by 6 bases, and 12 bases separated the two germline ends. CDR1 is SGHAT, CDR2 FQNNGV, per germline. CDR3 coding DNA: TGTGCCAGCAGCTTAAACACCCCTGCGGATACGCAGTATTTT. It encodes CASSLNTPADTQYF.

The V call is TRBV10-3, the J call TRBJ2-2; weak D call: TRBD2 (6 bases). Germline V gene data show CDR1 as ENHRY and CDR2 as SYGVKD. The length of the CDR3 is 12 residues. The germline V and J ends were trimmed by 11 bases and 7 bases, with 14 bases remaining between them. In DNA, the CDR3 is TGTGCCGCGGGGCGGGGTAACGGGGAGCTGTTTTTT. Translated: CAAGRGNGELFF.

V usage is TRBV13 and J usage is TRBJ2-5; the D gene could be TRBD1 or TRBD2 (7 bases each). Trimming took 4 bases from V and 5 from J, leaving 14 bases between them. CDR3 length equals 14 residues. Per germline, CDR1 PRHDT and CDR2 FYEKMQ (reference sequence). The CDR3 spells CASSSQGGAETQYF. CDR3 sequence (DNA): TGTGCCAGCAGCTCGCAGGGGGGGGCTGAGACCCAGTACTTC.

The table lists this clone with a few counts. The chain recombines TRBV6-4 with TRBJ2-7, with D tentatively TRBD2 (6 bases). The CDR3 runs 16 residues. Trimming left V 5 bases short and J 5 bases short, with 22 bases between. Germline V gene data show CDR1 as MRHNA and CDR2 as SNTAGT. The CDR3 bases are TGTGCCAGCAGTCCCAGACTAGTGGGCAGTAAGGACGAGCAGTACTTC. Its translation is CASSPRLVGSKDEQYF.

V and J are TRBV28 and TRBJ1-5, with a possible D match to TRBD1 (5 bases). V lost 5 bases, J lost 2 bases, and 13 bases lay in between. Germline-derived CDR1 and CDR2 are MDHEN and SYDVKM. CDR3 length equals 15 residues. In DNA, the CDR3 is TGTGCCAGCAGTGGGACCGGGGCGGGCAATCAGCCCCAGCATTTT. Residues: CASSGTGAGNQPQHF.

This chain connects TRBV11-2 to TRBJ2-7; 8 bases line up with TRBD2. The CDR3 loop spans 14 amino acids. Germline trimming cut 3 bases from V and 4 bases from J; bases unmatched to any gene: 5. Germline-derived CDR1 and CDR2 are SGHAT and FQNNGV. CDR3 amino acids: CASSFREGPYEQYF. In DNA form, the CDR3 reads TGTGCCAGCAGCTTCCGGGAGGGCCCGTACGAGCAGTACTTC. The full variable domain, with the rest looked up from reference TRBV11-2 and TRBJ2-7, is EAGVAQSPRYKIIEKRQSVAFWCNPISGHATLYWYQQILGQGPKLLIQFQNNGVVDDSQLPKDRFSAERLKGVDSTLKIQPAKLEDSAVYLCASSFREGPYEQYFGPGTRLTVT.

The CDR3 loop is CSATTRSTGEQYF. The CDR3 DNA reads TGCAGCGCGACGACTCGTTCAACCGGCGAGCAGTACTTC. V gene TRBV29-1 combines with J gene TRBJ2-7; unclear D gene. V lost 7 bases, J lost 6 bases, and 19 bases lay in between. The germline V gene has CDR1 SQVTM and CDR2 ANQGSEA. This CDR3 spans 13 amino acids.

The V and J genes are TRBV5-1 and TRBJ2-2, with TRBD1 identical over 8 bases. The CDR3 runs to 15 residues. CDR1 and CDR2 from the germline V gene are SGHRS and YFSETQ. Losses at the gene ends were 0 bases for V and 7 bases for J; bases not matched to a gene: 5. CDR3 protein: CASSLVSGGSGELFF. Here the CDR3 DNA reads TGCGCCAGCAGCTTGGTGTCAGGGGGCAGCGGGGAGCTGTTTTTT.

The genes are TRBV7-9 and TRBJ1-3, with D maybe TRBD1 (6 bases). The CDR3 consists of 14 residues. The V end was cut by 4 bases, the J end by 2 bases, with 9 bases between. Germline V gene data show CDR1 as SEHNR and CDR2 as FQNEAQ (reference sequence). CDR3 sequence reads: CASSSRDTGNTIYF. The CDR3 bases are TGTGCCAGCAGCTCCAGGGACACTGGAAACACCATATATTTT.

The chain recombines TRBV30 with TRBJ2-7; 7 bases agree with TRBD1. The V and J ends lost 8 bases and 3 bases, in that order; junction bases with no gene match: 4. This CDR3 has 11 amino acids. The germline V gene has CDR1 GTSNPN and CDR2 SVGIG (reference sequence). This CDR3 is CAGYRGYEQYF. CDR3 in DNA: TGTGCCGGATACAGGGGCTACGAGCAGTACTTC.

V and J are TRBV28 and TRBJ2-5; TRBD2 matches at 10 bases. The CDR3 sequence is 14 residues long. J was trimmed by 5 bases and V by 4 bases; bases with no gene match: 4. The V gene's germline CDR1 is MDHEN and CDR2 SYDVKM. CDR3 loop: CASSSSGRGETQYF. The DNA for the CDR3 is TGTGCCAGCAGTTCTAGCGGGAGAGGGGAGACCCAGTACTTC. The full variable domain, rest sourced from reference TRBV28 and TRBJ2-5, is DVKVTQSSRYLVKRTGEKVFLECVQDMDHENMFWYRQDPGLGLRLIYFSYDVKMKEKGDIPEGYSVSREKKERFSLILESASTNQTSMYLCASSSSGRGETQYFGPGTRLLVL.

V gene TRBV19 combines with J gene TRBJ2-1, with D hard to call. Germline values: CDR1 LNHDA, CDR2 SQIVND (reference sequence). V was pared by 6 bases and J by 3 bases, with 30 bases between. The CDR3 totals 20 residues. The CDR3 region is CASRELFNTKTTAYYNEQFF. The CDR3 DNA reads as TGTGCCAGTAGGGAGCTGTTTAACACTAAAACCACTGCCTACTACAATGAGCAGTTCTTC.

The chain recombines TRBV6-1 with TRBJ1-1; D is possibly TRBD1 (5 bases). The CDR3 consists of 13 residues. The V gene lost 2 bases and the J gene lost 9 bases, with 13 bases spanning the gap. Germline V gene sequence: CDR1 MNHNS, CDR2 SASEGT. Here the CDR3 reads CASSEWGREKAFF. As DNA, the CDR3 is TGTGCCAGCAGTGAATGGGGGAGGGAGAAAGCTTTCTTT.

The V gene is TRBV11-2, the J gene TRBJ2-5; no reliable D call. The CDR3 sequence is 13 residues long. Germline V gene data show CDR1 as SGHAT and CDR2 as FQNNGV. Trimming stripped 7 bases from V and 7 bases from J, with 16 bases between. CDR3 sequence reads: CASIKTGTGTQYF. The CDR3 region has the DNA TGTGCCAGCATCAAGACGGGTACTGGGACCCAGTACTTC.

V usage is TRBV15 and J usage is TRBJ1-5; D may be TRBD1 (6 bases). V dropped 3 bases and J dropped 2 bases, with 8 bases sitting between them. The CDR3 is 14 residues long. Germline V lookup: CDR1 LNHNV, CDR2 YYDKDF (reference sequence). The CDR3 spells CATSRRQGNQPQHF. CDR3 DNA sequence: TGTGCCACCAGCAGGAGACAGGGCAATCAGCCCCAGCATTTT.

This chain connects TRBV11-3 to TRBJ2-5; 7 bases map to TRBD1. V dropped 5 bases and J dropped 5; count of bases not matched to a gene: 8. CDR1 and CDR2 (germline): SGHNT, YENEEA. The CDR3 contains 14 residues. The DNA for the CDR3 is TGTGCCAGCAGCGATACAGGGGACGGGGAGACCCAGTACTTC. It encodes CASSDTGDGETQYF.

V gene TRBV27 combines with J gene TRBJ2-7; a possible D gene is TRBD1 (6 bases). Germline V gene sequence: CDR1 MNHEY, CDR2 SMNVEV (reference sequence). The CDR3 is made up of 19 amino acids. V was trimmed by 2 bases and J by 5 bases, leaving 28 bases between them. The CDR3 reads CASSLRILSTGILPNEQYF. The CDR3 region has the DNA TGTGCCAGCAGTTTAAGGATCCTCTCTACAGGGATTCTTCCTAACGAGCAGTACTTC.

The rearrangement uses TRBV29-1 and TRBJ1-1; D gene ambiguous. CDR3 length: 10 residues. Deletions cut 4 bases from V and 6 bases from J, with 6 bases between. Germline V gene sequence: CDR1 SQVTM, CDR2 ANQGSEA. The CDR3 region is CSVVQSEAFF. DNA for the CDR3: TGCAGCGTTGTCCAATCTGAAGCTTTCTTT.

This chain connects TRBV7-9 to TRBJ1-3; the D is unclear. Germline loops: CDR1 SEHNR, CDR2 FQNEAQ (reference sequence). This CDR3 has 15 residues. Trimming removed 4 bases from V and 2 bases from J, with 12 bases in between. In nucleotides, the CDR3 is TGTGCCAGCAGCTCCCACGGGATCGCTGGAAACACCATATATTTT. Translation gives CASSSHGIAGNTIYF.